This T cell receptor (beta chain) was found in a study of blood T cell repertoires in COVID-19. As for the study in general: The cDNA or gDNA used as material had been derived from T cells, B-cell-depleted T cells, or PBMCs.

Trimming took off 2 bases at V and 2 bases at J, with 10 bases between the two ends. Germline CDR1 and CDR2: MNHEY and SMNVEV (reference sequence). The CDR3 has 14 residues. The repertoire was sequenced with immunoSEQ multiplex PCR; TCRdb's copy has only in-frame clones and lacks some. The data contain under 150,000 clones, around 85% of them singletons. In its sample, this clone was seen a few times. This sequence joins TRBV27 and TRBJ2-7; tentatively, D is TRBD2 (6 bases). Material: peripheral blood. The sequence was obtained from a human donor in a cohort sampled during active COVID-19. This chain's CDR3 is CASSLGGTPYEQYF. CDR3 nucleotides: TGTGCCAGCAGTTTAGGGGGGACGCCCTACGAGCAGTACTTC.